This T cell receptor (beta chain) was identified in a study of T cells in Graves' hyperthyroidism and ophthalmopathy (dated by TCRdb to about 2019). Regarding the research as a whole: Peripheral blood samples were taken at initial diagnosis, before any treatment was given. To identify distinguishing TCR V-J signatures, a discovery cohort of about 95 patients was used, comprising 43 with Graves' ophthalmopathy and under 60 with stable Graves' hyperthyroidism. Prospective prediction of ophthalmopathy was tested in an independent validation cohort consisting of 18 hyperthyroidism patients and approximately 16 patients who later progressed to ophthalmopathy. The 100 discovery patients were divided at random into training and test sets in a 7:3 ratio. In several Graves' hyperthyroidism patients, the study also compared T-cell repertoires from thyroid tissue with T-cell repertoires from blood. Once sampling was done, hyperthyroidism patients were given methimazole at a starting dose of 30 mg daily, whereas ophthalmopathy patients were given high-dose intravenous methylprednisolone. TCR Vbeta CDR3 sequencing of roughly 140 peripheral blood samples (43 ophthalmopathy, 70 to 85 hyperthyroidism and some 17 progressor patients) is reported in the paper. Here is what the overall study found, with its caveats: During validation, the model predicted progression to ophthalmopathy a median of approximately six months ahead of onset, with just under 71% sensitivity and 72.22% specificity. No statistical method was used to fix the sample size in advance, and group allocation was not hidden from the investigators. In cross-validation, a model built on a 13 V-J signature told ophthalmopathy apart from stable hyperthyroidism with just under 90% sensitivity and around 83% specificity, and in testing the same model reached 80%/75%. Blood samples also contained most of the expanded thyroid clonotypes (frequency above 0.001), which suggests that blood repertoires may reflect thyroid immune responses.

A patient counted as having stable Graves' hyperthyroidism if no progression to ophthalmopathy occurred over 18 months of follow-up. The hyperthyroidism patients were between 18 and 65 years old and newly diagnosed, with a disease duration of less than 2 months. The study excluded patients with uncontrolled infections, other autoimmune diseases, pregnancy or lactation. Diagnoses relied on clinical symptoms, serum thyroxine and TRAb, thyroid ultrasound and orbital computed tomography. PBMCs were isolated from more than 9 ml of fresh peripheral blood by Ficoll-Paque density gradient centrifugation. Total RNA was extracted using Trizol reagent, and RNA quality was assessed on an Agilent 2100 Bioanalyzer. Deletion took 3 bases off V and 0 bases off J, with a span of 8 bases between the germline ends. Spanning cysteine to phenylalanine, the CDR3 consists of 13 amino acids. CDR3 DNA is the only sequence kept; it has 39 bases, read in frame from the first base. According to the germline V gene (reference sequence), CDR1 reads DFQATT and CDR2 reads SNEGSKA.

As concerns this clonotype: No cognate antigen has been identified for it. The record has no base qualities; no much larger clone is one base away.

The TCR beta CDR3 regions were amplified from RNA transcripts. The first round of RT-PCR for the TCR CDR3 was performed with the HTBI primer set and the Qiagen OneStep RT-PCR kit. Libraries were constructed in a second round of multiplex PCR, after which size selection and purification were carried out. Paired-end sequencing of the libraries was performed with 100 bp reads on an Illumina HiSeq2000. The study's processing was this. Raw data were processed with SOAPnuke, discarding reads with adapters, uncalled bases, mean Phred below 15, or no exact constant-primer or identifier match. High-quality paired reads were merged using COPE v1.2.5, and each unique nucleotide sequence was defined as a clonotype. MiTCR v1.1 was used to align the clonotypes against IMGT TRBV, TRBD and TRBJ reference segments. Analysis was restricted to V-J combinations with a frequency above 0.0001, which covered about 99% of repertoires. A TCS score was defined as the ratio between F50 (clonal expansion) and ExV (chaos), using BLOSUM62-based TCRdist between CDR3 peptides within each V-J. Welch's t-statistics and random forest reduced some 510 V-J features to 13, which were used in a naive Bayes classifier (R e1071). The public sequencing data were trimmed at Q25 with fastp and processed into clonotypes with MiXCR by TCRdb, which kept only in-frame beta chains. Entries that share a CDR3 protein sequence are merged under the most common genes and DNA. These V and J calls rely on TCRdb rather than the paper's analysis. This sample lists 300,000 to 400,000 distinct CDR3 sequences; about 13% were detected once. The top ten clones comprise roughly 9.2% of the sample.

The TCR sequence derives from a woman under 30 with Graves' hyperthyroidism. This sequence uses TRBV20-1 and TRBJ1-1, and TRBD1 may be the D gene, going by 5 matching bases. The sequencing input was blood. The nucleotide sequence reads TGCAGTGCTAGTGGGGCTCTGAACACTGAAGCTTTCTTT. Translated, it gives CSASGALNTEAFF.